This passage covers 20 T cell receptor beta chains from one sample sequenced in a study of blood T cell repertoires in COVID-19 (dated by TCRdb to 2018 to 2020). The method behind the library was the immunoSEQ multiplex PCR assay. Drawn from immuneACCESS, this table holds only the in-frame rearrangements with V and J called that TCRdb kept. Clones are partly lost; checked studies trace under half to an unresolved V gene and leave the rest unexplained. The sample contains about 240,000 clones, about 88% of them found a single time. The biggest ten clones account for about a tenth of the sample. The sequencing input was peripheral blood. The receptors here all came from a woman between 50 and 59 years old with COVID-19, enrolled during active disease.

This clone was seen repeatedly, ten times or more. The chain employs TRBV6-5 and TRBJ1-4; a possible D gene is TRBD1 (5 bases). V was pared by 8 bases and J by 8 bases, with 15 bases between. Germline V gene sequence: CDR1 MNHEY, CDR2 SVGAGI. The CDR3 has 13 amino acids. The CDR3 reads CASGSSGDEKLFF. The CDR3 DNA is TGTGCCAGCGGAAGCTCGGGGGACGAAAAACTGTTTTTT.

The chain links TRBV30 to TRBJ1-1, with 7 bases that match TRBD1. V shed 3 bases and J 4 bases; nucleotides not matched to a gene: 2. CDR3 size: 12 residues. Per germline, CDR1 GTSNPN and CDR2 SVGIG (reference sequence). The CDR3 protein is CAWRAGGTEAFF. DNA of the CDR3: TGTGCCTGGAGAGCAGGGGGCACTGAAGCTTTCTTT.

The sample holds one count of this clone. The chain couples TRBV19 to TRBJ1-1; D might be TRBD1 (6 bases). Between the trimmed V and J ends, which lost 3 bases and 6 bases, there was a span of 11 bases. This CDR3 has 13 amino acids. Looked up from germline, CDR1 is LNHDA and CDR2 is SQIVND (reference sequence). In nucleotides, the CDR3 is TGTGCCAGTAGTATGGGGGCAACGGCTGAAGCTTTCTTT. Translating gives CASSMGATAEAFF.

The rearrangement joins TRBV9 to TRBJ1-4; 11 nucleotides line up with TRBD1. The CDR3 contains 17 residues. V shed 4 bases and J 7 bases; nucleotides not matched to a gene: 12. Germline CDR1 is SGDLS and CDR2 is YYNGEE. For the CDR3, the DNA is TGTGCCAGCAGCTCCCGGACAGGGGGCGCCGGCAGTGAAAAACTGTTTTTT. Translating it yields CASSSRTGGAGSEKLFF.

The J gene is TRBJ2-3, the V gene TRBV11-3; possible D gene TRBD2, 6 bases. CDR1 SGHNT and CDR2 YENEEA come from the germline V gene. V lost 5 bases and J lost 2, with 14 bases in between. This CDR3 has 15 amino acids. The chain's CDR3 is CASSRRQGLTDTQYF. CDR3 DNA: TGTGCCAGCAGCCGAAGGCAGGGACTCACAGATACGCAGTATTTT.

CDR3 sequence (DNA): TGTGCCAGCAGCCTACAACCAGGTGCCTACGAGCAGTACTTC. It is translated as CASSLQPGAYEQYF. V and J are TRBV7-2 and TRBJ2-7, with D unclear. The V gene's germline CDR1 is SGHTA and CDR2 FQGNSA. The CDR3 is made up of 14 amino acids. Trimming took off 5 bases at V and 2 bases at J, with 13 bases between the two ends. The full variable domain, in which reference TRBV7-2 and TRBJ2-7 provide the parts outside the CDR3, is GAGVSQSPSNKVTEKGKDVELRCDPISGHTALYWYRQSLGQGLEFLIYFQGNSAPDKSGLPSDRFSAERTGGSVSTLTIQRTQQEDSAVYLCASSLQPGAYEQYFGPGTRLTVT.

The chain uses TRBV30 and TRBJ1-1; D is uncertain. V was cut by 7 bases and J by 10 bases, with 7 bases left in between. CDR3 length: 8 residues. Germline V lookup: CDR1 GTSNPN, CDR2 SVGIG (reference sequence). The CDR3 is CALERAFF. The CDR3 region has the DNA TGTGCCTTGGAGAGAGCTTTCTTT.

V is TRBV19 and J is TRBJ1-5, with 9 bases lining up with TRBD1. The germline gives CDR1 LNHDA, CDR2 SQIVND (reference sequence). V trimming: 7 bases; J trimming: 0 bases; junction bases outside the gene matches: 10. The CDR3 consists of 17 residues. This CDR3 is CASTIRTGVRSNQPQHF. The CDR3 DNA reads as TGTGCCAGTACGATTAGGACAGGGGTCCGTAGCAATCAGCCCCAGCATTTT.

The CDR3 loop reads CASSLYRGWEYEQYF. The CDR3 region has the DNA TGTGCCAGCAGTTTATATAGGGGGTGGGAGTACGAGCAGTACTTC. The chain employs TRBV27 and TRBJ2-7; possible D gene TRBD1, 6 bases. Germline-derived CDR1 and CDR2 are MNHEY and SMNVEV (reference sequence). The length of the CDR3 is 15 residues. V was pared by 1 base and J by 4 bases, with 14 bases between.

This clone was picked up one time. The chain links TRBV2 to TRBJ2-5; no definite D call. There are 12 residues in the CDR3. Trimming took off 7 bases at V and 2 bases at J, with 8 bases between the two ends. Germline V gene lookup returns CDR1 SNHLY and CDR2 FYNNEI. CDR3 nucleotide sequence: TGTGCCAGCACCCGGGTACAAGAGACCCAGTACTTC. Amino acid sequence: CASTRVQETQYF. The full variable domain, in which reference TRBV2 and TRBJ2-5 provide the parts outside the CDR3, is EPEVTQTPSHQVTQMGQEVILRCVPISNHLYFYWYRQILGQKVEFLVSFYNNEISEKSEIFDDQFSVERPDGSNFTLKIRSTKLEDSAMYFCASTRVQETQYFGPGTRLLVL.

The chain uses TRBV13 and TRBJ2-3, with D perhaps matching TRBD2 (7 bases). This CDR3 comprises 20 residues. Trimming removed 1 base from V and 0 bases from J, with 23 bases in between. CDR1 is PRHDT and CDR2 is FYEKMQ in the germline V gene (reference sequence). The CDR3, as DNA: TGTGCCAGCAGCTTAGAGCGGGACACCGTCCCCTCTCTTAGCACAGATACGCAGTATTTT. It codes for CASSLERDTVPSLSTDTQYF.

Turning to this clone: This CDR3 is also generated by other DNA sequences in the sample. The V and J genes are TRBV14 and TRBJ2-5; possible D gene TRBD1, 5 bases. Germline CDR1 reads SGHDN; CDR2 reads FVKESK. V was clipped by 1 base and J by 2 bases, with 8 bases between them. The CDR3 totals 14 residues. CDR3 region: CASSQVRQQETQYF. CDR3 nucleotide sequence: TGTGCCAGCAGCCAAGTGAGACAGCAAGAGACCCAGTACTTC.

The V call is TRBV29-1, the J call TRBJ1-1, with D uncertain. This CDR3 contains 13 residues. Germline V gene sequence: CDR1 SQVTM, CDR2 ANQGSEA. Trimming took 3 bases from V and 1 from J, leaving 9 bases between them. The CDR3 bases are TGCAGCGTTGAGCGCCAAAGGAACACTGAAGCTTTCTTT. Translated, it gives CSVERQRNTEAFF.

The chain employs TRBV12-3 or TRBV12-4 and TRBJ2-1; D uncertain. The CDR3 sequence is 13 residues long. Trimming stripped 0 bases from V and 7 bases from J, with 7 bases between. CDR3 sequence (DNA): TGTGCCAGCAGTTTAGCGCGAGCGAATGAGCAGTTCTTC. Its protein product is CASSLARANEQFF.

The V gene is TRBV3-1 (or the pseudogene TRBV3-2), the J gene TRBJ1-2; 9 bases fit TRBD1. CDR3 length: 15 amino acids. Per germline, CDR1 LGHDT and CDR2 YNNKEL (reference sequence). Trimming cost V 4 bases and J 8 bases; bases outside gene matches: 11. This CDR3 is CASSPLTGGFSGYTF. The DNA of the CDR3 is TGTGCCAGCAGCCCCCTGACAGGGGGTTTTTCGGGCTACACCTTC.

The V gene is TRBV19, the J gene TRBJ2-1, with TRBD2 matching 9 bases. This CDR3 spans 13 amino acids. CDR1 is LNHDA, CDR2 SQIVND, per germline (reference sequence). As DNA, the CDR3 is TGTGCAATTAGCGGGGGCTCCTACAATGAGCAGTTCTTC. As protein: CAISGGSYNEQFF.

This clone was picked up a small number of times. This same CDR3 is encoded by further DNA sequences in the sample. The V call is TRBV9, the J call TRBJ1-2; 8 positions agree with TRBD1. The CDR3 covers 14 residues. Germline V gives CDR1 SGDLS, CDR2 YYNGEE. The J segment lost 4 bases and the V segment lost 0 bases, leaving 2 bases of the junction unmatched. CDR3 amino acids: CASSVGGQGYGYTF. The CDR3 DNA is TGTGCCAGCAGCGTAGGAGGACAGGGCTATGGCTACACCTTC.

The chain links TRBV12-5 to TRBJ2-5; a weak D match, TRBD1 (6 bases). Germline CDR1 is LGHNT and CDR2 is FRNRAP. Trimming stripped 2 bases from V and 4 bases from J, with 20 bases between. This CDR3 is built from 17 residues. The CDR3 spells CASGLWGRTAKGETQYF. CDR3 bases: TGTGCTAGTGGTTTGTGGGGTAGGACAGCGAAGGGAGAGACCCAGTACTTC.

This clone was found a few times. The genes are TRBV20-1 and TRBJ2-3; the match to TRBD2 covers 10 bases. Looked up from germline, CDR1 is DFQATT and CDR2 is SNEGSKA (reference sequence). V lost 3 bases, J lost 6 bases, and 9 bases stayed unmatched. The CDR3 covers 15 residues. CDR3 loop: CSASKRGGIGDTQYF. DNA of the CDR3: TGCAGTGCTAGTAAGCGGGGGGGTATCGGGGATACGCAGTATTTT.

The chain couples TRBV7-2 to TRBJ2-5; 9 nucleotides line up with TRBD2. Germline CDR1 SGHTA, CDR2 FQGNSA. The CDR3 length is 17 residues. V lost 5 bases, J lost 2 bases, and 12 bases stayed unmatched. The CDR3 DNA is TGTGCCAGCAGCCTTACACGACTAGCGGCTAAACAAGAGACCCAGTACTTC. It is translated as CASSLTRLAAKQETQYF.